One and the same sample provided the 13 T cell receptor beta chains below, sequenced in a study of T cell clonality in common variable immunodeficiency. No antigen is known for these receptors. Measured with immunoSEQ multiplex PCR; TCRdb has only the in-frame clones, and not every one. Observed in the sample are approximately 38,000 clones, none of them singletons. Findings and limits, study-wide: In common variable immunodeficiency, TCR beta chains reportedly carried fewer deletions and N-nucleotide insertions.

Sequenced: peripheral blood mononuclear cells. Receptors were obtained from a human donor with common variable immunodeficiency.

To note about this clone: The missing CDR3 end, 3 residues past where the read stops, is filled in from the germline J gene. The chain links TRBV11-1 to TRBJ1-4; 7 positions agree with TRBD1. Trimming took 5 bases from V and 0 from J; bases not matched to a gene: 3. Germline CDR1 SGHAT, CDR2 FQDESV (reference sequence). The CDR3 spans 15 residues. The CDR3 bases that were read are TGTGCCAGCAGCCTGGGACAGTCAACTAATGAAAAA. Translating it yields CASSLGQSTNEK. The CDR3 in full is CASSLGQSTNEKLFF. Drawing the rest from reference TRBV11-1 and TRBJ1-4, the complete variable domain is EAEVAQSPRYKITEKSQAVAFWCDPISGHATLYWYRQILGQGPELLVQFQDESVVDDSQLPKDRFSAERLKGVDSTLKIQPAELGDSAMYLCASSLGQSTNEKLFFGSGTQLSVL.

Of note for this clone: The read ends 3 residues early relative to the CDR3; the germline J gene fills the gap. The chain links TRBV2 to TRBJ2-1; 9 nucleotides agree with TRBD2. V was pared by 8 bases and J by 7 bases, with 9 bases of the junction left unmatched. There are 14 residues in the CDR3. Germline V gene data show CDR1 as SNHLY and CDR2 as FYNNEI. The CDR3 loop is CASLREGRRNEQFF. The sequenced part of the CDR3 DNA is TGTGCCAGCCTGCGGGAGGGCCGACGGAATGAG.

This clone was seen only a few times. The sequence runs out 3 residues before the end of the CDR3; the remainder is reconstructed from the germline J gene. The chain combines TRBV2 with TRBJ2-3, with D perhaps TRBD2 (6 bases). This CDR3 is built from 18 residues. CDR1 and CDR2 (germline): SNHLY, FYNNEI. Trimming removed 1 base at V and 3 bases at J, with 20 bases between. Incomplete CDR3 DNA: TGTGCCAGCAGTGAAGGGGCCCTCGCCAGCGGGCTAACAGATACG. Translated: CASSEGALASGLTDT. The entire CDR3 sequence reads CASSEGALASGLTDTQYF.

This clone was detected many times. The DNA ends 3 residues before the CDR3 does, and the rest of the CDR3 is filled in from the germline J gene. The chain links TRBV18 to TRBJ2-5; weak D call: TRBD1 (5 bases). CDR3 size: 12 residues. Germline V CDR1 and CDR2: KGHSH, LQKENI. Trimming left V 4 bases short and J 2 bases short, with 5 bases between. The sequenced CDR3 bases are TGTGCCAGCTCACAGGGGCAAGAGACC. This sequence encodes CASSQGQET. The full CDR3 reads CASSQGQETQYF.

In its sample, this clone was seen many times. The observed sequence ends 3 residues before the CDR3 terminus, with the missing tail filled in from the germline J gene. This sequence joins TRBV5-1 and TRBJ2-2; 9 nucleotides match TRBD1. Germline V gives CDR1 SGHRS, CDR2 YFSETQ. The CDR3 has 18 amino acids. Trimming cost V 2 bases and J 2 bases; bases outside gene matches: 10. Incomplete CDR3 DNA: TGCGCCAGCAGCTTATCGACAGGGGGGTTCCCCAACACCGGGGAG. Protein product: CASSLSTGGFPNTGE. In full, the CDR3 is CASSLSTGGFPNTGELFF.

The sample holds many counts of this clone. The read ends 3 residues shy of where the CDR3 ends; the end is completed using the germline J gene. The chain is built from TRBV5-1 and TRBJ2-7, with D possibly matching TRBD2 (5 bases). Germline CDR1 and CDR2: SGHRS and YFSETQ. This CDR3 region has 15 residues. Trimming shortened V by 4 bases and J by 0 bases, and 14 bases separated the two germline ends. The CDR3 spells CASSRGQTSSYEQYF. CDR3 bases read: TGCGCCAGCAGCCGCGGGCAGACATCCTCCTACGAG.

This clone appeared a few times. The CDR3 end lies 3 residues beyond the end of the read and is filled in from the germline J gene. J is TRBJ2-7 and V is TRBV7-2; 8 bases align to TRBD1. The germline gives CDR1 SGHTA, CDR2 FQGNSA. CDR3 length: 14 amino acids. The J segment lost 0 bases and the V segment lost 5 bases, leaving 3 bases of the junction unmatched. CDR3 in amino acids: CASSRDRSSYEQYF. The covered CDR3 bases are TGTGCCAGCAGCCGGGACAGGAGCTCCTACGAG.

This clone showed up just a few times. The CDR3 end lies 3 residues beyond the end of the read and is filled in from the germline J gene. This rearrangement joins TRBV7-6 to TRBJ1-6; D perhaps matches TRBD1 (5 bases). The V end lost 5 bases, the J end lost 10 bases, and 15 bases lay between the germline ends. The CDR3 is 14 residues long. In germline, CDR1 is SGHVS, CDR2 FNYEAQ. The sequenced CDR3 bases are TGTGCCAGCAGCGACGGGGGTCCAGACTCACCC. This gives the protein CASSDGGPDSP. In full, the CDR3 reads CASSDGGPDSPLHF.

There are many counts of this clone. The read ends 3 residues shy of where the CDR3 ends; the end is completed using the germline J gene. The rearrangement uses TRBV7-8 and TRBJ2-2; D not certain. CDR1 and CDR2 (germline): SGHVS, FQNEAQ. The CDR3 length is 13 residues. Trimming pared 2 bases from V and 6 bases from J, leaving 7 bases between. The covered CDR3 bases are TGTGCCAGCAGCTTAATCGGTGCCGGGGAG. Protein product: CASSLIGAGE. The complete CDR3 reads CASSLIGAGELFF.

On this clone itself: The read is 3 residues too short to cover the CDR3 end, so that end is filled in from the germline J gene. The chain employs TRBV18 and TRBJ1-3; TRBD1 might be the D (6 bases). Germline assignment: CDR1 KGHSH and CDR2 LQKENI. Trimming removed 4 bases from V and 1 base from J, with 11 bases in between. The CDR3 is 15 residues long. The part of the CDR3 DNA that was read is TGTGCCAGCTCACAACAGGGCGAATCTGGAAACACC. Amino acids: CASSQQGESGNT. The CDR3 reads in full as CASSQQGESGNTIYF.

This clone was counted ten times or more. Read sequence stops 3 residues before the CDR3 end, and the germline J gene provides the missing end. The chain links TRBV30 to TRBJ1-6; D perhaps matches TRBD1 (6 bases). Germline CDR1 is GTSNPN and CDR2 is SVGIG (reference sequence). Trimming removed 7 bases from V and 5 bases from J, with 21 bases in between. There are 16 residues in the CDR3. The sequenced CDR3 bases are TGTGCCTTTGGCCTTTCCCCGGACAGAGATAATTCACCC. This sequence encodes CAFGLSPDRDNSP. Given in full, the CDR3 is CAFGLSPDRDNSPLHF.

There are a few counts of this clone. The CDR3 end lies 3 residues beyond the end of the read and is filled in from the germline J gene. The V and J genes are TRBV5-5 and TRBJ2-5; possibly TRBD1 for D (5 bases). V lost 0 bases and J lost 0, with 6 bases in between. Germline CDR1 and CDR2: SGHKS and YYEKEE (reference sequence). This CDR3 contains 14 residues. The CDR3 DNA, read in part, is TGTGCCAGCAGCTTGGCAGGGTACCAAGAGACC. This gives the protein CASSLAGYQET. The entire CDR3 sequence reads CASSLAGYQETQYF. Together with reference TRBV5-5 and TRBJ2-5, the CDR3 gives the full variable domain: DAGVTQSPTHLIKTRGQQVTLRCSPISGHKSVSWYQQVLGQGPQFIFQYYEKEERGRGNFPDRFSARQFPNYSSELNVNALLLGDSALYLCASSLAGYQETQYFGPGTRLLVL.

In its sample, this clone was seen many times. CDR3 bases read: TGCAGCGCTGCGACACCTGAA. Protein sequence: CSAATPE. The CDR3 reads in full as CSAATPEAFF. The chain employs TRBV29-1 and TRBJ1-1; D gene ambiguous. The observed sequence ends 3 residues before the CDR3 terminus, with the missing tail filled in from the germline J gene. This CDR3 comprises 10 residues. CDR1 SQVTM and CDR2 ANQGSEA come from the germline V gene. The germline V and J ends were trimmed by 7 bases and 6 bases, with 9 bases remaining between them.